Below, 16 T cell receptor beta chains from the same sample are listed, as sequenced in a study of technical replicates of blood from a few donors. TCRdb's table, derived via immunoSEQ multiplex PCR, lists solely in-frame clones and lacks some. The table shows 100,000 or so clones, with just over 95% occurring only once. The specimen sequenced was T cells isolated from PBMCs. These receptor sequences come from a human donor in good health.

The CDR3 loop reads CASIPGEGSRTEAFF. For the CDR3, the DNA is TGTGCCAGCATTCCGGGGGAAGGGTCTCGCACTGAAGCTTTCTTT. This rearrangement joins TRBV6-5 to TRBJ1-1, with D possibly matching TRBD1 (5 bases). V gave up 7 bases and J gave up 4 bases, with 19 bases separating them. From germline, CDR1 is MNHEY and CDR2 SVGAGI. This CDR3 has 15 amino acids.

This chain links TRBV18 with TRBJ2-5; tentatively, D is TRBD2 (6 bases). The CDR3 consists of 14 residues. The germline gives CDR1 KGHSH, CDR2 LQKENI. V lost 5 bases, J lost 2 bases, and 12 bases lay in between. The CDR3 bases are TGTGCCAGCTCAGCGGGACTTTGGCAAGAGACCCAGTACTTC. Encoded protein: CASSAGLWQETQYF.

The chain uses TRBV5-1 and TRBJ2-7, with 9 bases that match TRBD1. The CDR3 has 15 amino acids. V shed 0 bases, J shed 2 bases, and the junction held 3 bases outside the gene matches. Germline-derived CDR1 and CDR2 are SGHRS and YFSETQ. The CDR3 spells CASSLEGQGPYEQYF. For the CDR3, the DNA is TGCGCCAGCAGCTTGGAAGGACAGGGGCCCTACGAGCAGTACTTC.

The gene calls are TRBV7-8 and TRBJ1-1; D unclear. Trimming removed 2 bases at V and 3 bases at J, with 16 bases between. The CDR3 is 16 residues long. Germline values: CDR1 SGHVS, CDR2 FQNEAQ. CDR3: CASSLRRSLDDTEAFF. The CDR3 coding sequence is TGTGCCAGCAGCTTAAGGAGGAGTTTAGACGACACTGAAGCTTTCTTT.

This chain uses TRBV30 with TRBJ1-5, with D tentatively TRBD1 (5 bases). CDR1 is GTSNPN and CDR2 is SVGIG in the germline V gene (reference sequence). With 2 bases removed from V and 2 bases from J, the gap between germline ends came to 10 bases. The CDR3 consists of 14 residues. The CDR3 is CAWSLGPGNQPQHF. In DNA, the CDR3 is TGTGCCTGGAGTCTGGGGCCGGGCAATCAGCCCCAGCATTTT.

The V gene is TRBV5-6, the J gene TRBJ1-3, with a possible D match to TRBD1 (6 bases). The CDR3 consists of 16 residues. Trimming left V 1 base short and J 4 bases short, with 15 bases between. Germline V gene data show CDR1 as SGHDT and CDR2 as YYEEEE. The CDR3 loop is CASSLPLGATGNTIYF. The CDR3 region has the DNA TGTGCCAGCAGCTTGCCTCTGGGGGCGACCGGAAACACCATATATTTT.

The rearrangement uses TRBV19 and TRBJ2-7; the match to TRBD2 covers 9 bases. The CDR3 sequence is 13 residues long. Germline CDR1 reads LNHDA; CDR2 reads SQIVND (reference sequence). The ends lost 4 bases at V and 9 bases at J; junction bases unmatched: 7. CDR3 region: CASSRGLASRQYF. The CDR3, as DNA: TGTGCCAGTAGTAGGGGACTAGCTTCACGGCAGTACTTC. The full variable domain, completed using reference TRBV19 and TRBJ2-7, is DGGITQSPKYLFRKEGQNVTLSCEQNLNHDAMYWYRQDPGQGLRLIYYSQIVNDFQKGDIAEGYSVSREKKESFPLTVTSAQKNPTAFYLCASSRGLASRQYFGPGTRLTVT.

The chain is built from TRBV27 and TRBJ1-1; 8 positions agree with TRBD1. Per the germline V gene, CDR1 is MNHEY and CDR2 is SMNVEV (reference sequence). This CDR3 is built from 14 residues. With V trimmed by 3 bases and J by 1 base, 1 base remained unmatched. CDR3 in amino acids: CASSLTGENTEAFF. The CDR3 DNA reads as TGTGCCAGCAGTTTGACAGGGGAGAACACTGAAGCTTTCTTT.

The rearrangement links TRBV5-1 to TRBJ2-7; TRBD2 is a possible D gene (5 bases). CDR3 length: 17 amino acids. V lost 4 bases and J lost 3, with 23 bases in between. Germline loops: CDR1 SGHRS, CDR2 YFSETQ. Here the CDR3 reads CASSLAPGQSILYEQYF. CDR3 DNA: TGCGCCAGCAGCCTAGCCCCCGGGCAGTCTATTCTCTACGAGCAGTACTTC. Full variable domain (rest looked up from reference TRBV5-1 and TRBJ2-7): KAGVTQTPRYLIKTRGQQVTLSCSPISGHRSVSWYQQTPGQGLQFLFEYFSETQRNKGNFPGRFSGRQFSNSRSEMNVSTLELGDSALYLCASSLAPGQSILYEQYFGPGTRLTVT.

The chain couples TRBV19 to TRBJ1-5, with TRBD1 matching 7 bases. The CDR3 extends over 16 amino acids. Germline loops: CDR1 LNHDA, CDR2 SQIVND (reference sequence). V lost 4 bases to trimming and J lost 3 bases; unmatched junction nucleotides: 9. CDR3 coding DNA: TGTGCCAGTAGTAATTTAGACGACAGGGACAATCAGCCCCAGCATTTT. Its translation is CASSNLDDRDNQPQHF.

This chain links TRBV27 with TRBJ2-3; D might be TRBD2 (6 bases). In germline, CDR1 is MNHEY, CDR2 SMNVEV (reference sequence). The CDR3 is made up of 14 amino acids. V shed 4 bases and J shed 0 bases, with 8 bases lying between them. In nucleotides, the CDR3 is TGTGCCAGCAGTTGGAGGGCTAGCACAGATACGCAGTATTTT. Translated, it gives CASSWRASTDTQYF.

The chain uses TRBV15 and TRBJ2-3; 7 positions agree with TRBD2. V was pared by 0 bases and J by 6 bases, with 12 bases of the junction left unmatched. Germline CDR1 LNHNV, CDR2 YYDKDF (reference sequence). This CDR3 has 17 residues. The CDR3 protein is CATSREGVAGVGDTQYF. Written as DNA, the CDR3 is TGTGCCACCAGCAGAGAGGGGGTGGCGGGAGTAGGTGATACGCAGTATTTT. The full variable domain, completed using reference TRBV15 and TRBJ2-3, is DAMVIQNPRYQVTQFGKPVTLSCSQTLNHNVMYWYQQKSSQAPKLLFHYYDKDFNNEADTPDNFQSRRPNTSFCFLDIRSPGLGDTAMYLCATSREGVAGVGDTQYFGPGTRLTVL.

The chain uses TRBV9 and TRBJ1-2; TRBD1 agrees at 11 bases. The CDR3 has 14 residues. Germline CDR1 reads SGDLS; CDR2 reads YYNGEE. The J segment lost 2 bases and the V segment lost 7 bases, leaving 4 bases of the junction unmatched. The CDR3 region has the DNA TGTGCCAGCGGACAGGGGGCACCCAACTATGGCTACACCTTC. As protein: CASGQGAPNYGYTF.

The count of this clone is one. V and J are TRBV5-1 and TRBJ2-6; possible D gene TRBD2, 5 bases. The CDR3 totals 16 residues. Trimming left V 6 bases short and J 2 bases short, with 15 bases between. Germline CDR1 and CDR2: SGHRS and YFSETQ. CDR3 DNA sequence: TGCGCCAGCATATCTGCCGGAGGCACTGGGGCCAACGTCCTGACTTTC. Encoded protein: CASISAGGTGANVLTF.

The chain links TRBV4-1 to TRBJ1-5; 7 bases are shared with TRBD1. V dropped 3 bases and J dropped 7; count of bases not matched to a gene: 6. Germline V gives CDR1 MGHRA, CDR2 YSYEKL. The CDR3 loop spans 14 amino acids. In nucleotides, the CDR3 is TGCGCCAGCAGCCAGGACAGGTTAAACCAGCCCCAGCATTTT. This translates into CASSQDRLNQPQHF.

The chain links TRBV19 to TRBJ2-7, with D perhaps TRBD1 (6 bases). The CDR3 totals 13 residues. Per germline, CDR1 LNHDA and CDR2 SQIVND (reference sequence). Deletions cut 1 base from V and 4 bases from J, with 8 bases between. For the CDR3, the DNA is TGTGCCAGTAGTATAGGTGACAGGTACGAGCAGTACTTC. Its translation is CASSIGDRYEQYF.